These T cell receptor beta chains were read from a single sample in a study of identifying expanded T cells in peripheral blood. Libraries were prepared by immunoSEQ multiplex PCR; TCRdb keeps only in-frame clonotypes and omits some of them. This sample yields just over 90,000 clones, of which almost 90% are seen a single time; around 4.3% belongs to the top ten. Specimen: blood. Receptors were obtained from a person between 18 and 69 years old in good health. CDR3s include the opening cysteine and the closing phenylalanine or tryptophan. The D gene is left open where the match is weak. A clone size is listed for some rows: how often the clone was seen (once, few, many), or a class if it is expanded.

j_call d_call clone_size v_call cdr3_nt cdr3_aa
TRBJ2-1 TRBD1 NA TRBV2 TGTGCCAGCAGCGGGACAGGGCAGCGTGGGCAGTTCTTC CASSGTGQRGQFF
TRBJ2-5 TRBD2 NA TRBV5-1 TGCGCCAGCAGCCCGGGTGCTAGCGGACCAGAGACCCAGTACTTC CASSPGASGPETQYF
TRBJ2-7 TRBD1 once TRBV28 TGTGCCAGCAGTTTGGGACAGGGAAACCTCTACGAGCAGTACTTC CASSLGQGNLYEQYF
TRBJ2-5 TRBD2 once TRBV5-6 TGTGCCAGCAGCTTGGTTTCGCTAGCGGGGGACCAAGAGACCCAGTACTTC CASSLVSLAGDQETQYF
TRBJ1-2 TRBD1 few TRBV18 TGTGCCAGCTCCCCGCGCCAGGGGGCAGAGAGCTACACCTTC CASSPRQGAESYTF
TRBJ1-5 NA NA TRBV27 TGTGCCAGCAGTTTAATCGACGGGAGGAATCAGCCCCAGCATTTT CASSLIDGRNQPQHF
TRBJ2-5 NA NA TRBV7-2 TGTGCCAGCAGAACCGCGGGGTTGGAGACCCAGTACTTC CASRTAGLETQYF
TRBJ2-2 NA few TRBV6-4 TGTGCCAGTAGCGGAGAGCACGCCGGGGAGCTGTTTTTT CASSGEHAGELFF
TRBJ2-2 NA NA TRBV7-6 TGTGCCAGCAGCTTAAGGGGAACCCGAACAGCCGGGGAGCTGTTTTTT CASSLRGTRTAGELFF
TRBJ2-2 NA NA TRBV18 TGTGCCAGCTCACCACGTCCGGGGGCGAGCACCGGGGAGCTGTTTTTT CASSPRPGASTGELFF
TRBJ1-5 TRBD1 few TRBV2 TGTGCCAGCAGGGATTGGGACAGGGGTAATCAGCCCCAGCATTTT CASRDWDRGNQPQHF
TRBJ2-3 NA NA TRBV7-2 TGTGCCAGCAGCTTGACACATAGCACAGATACGCAGTATTTT CASSLTHSTDTQYF
TRBJ2-7 NA NA TRBV5-1 TGCGCCAGCAGCGACCTTGACGGCTCCTACGAGCAGTACTTC CASSDLDGSYEQYF
TRBJ1-5 NA NA TRBV6-6 TGTGCCAGCAGGCTAGACAGGTCCAAACCCCAGCATTTT CASRLDRSKPQHF
TRBJ2-2 NA NA TRBV5-6 TGTGCCAGCAGCTTGAGATGGGTAGCCGGGAACACCGGGGAGCTGTTTTTT CASSLRWVAGNTGELFF
TRBJ2-1 NA NA TRBV5-4 TGTGCCAGCAGCTCTACTAGTCCCGGCAATGAGCAGTTCTTC CASSSTSPGNEQFF
TRBJ1-1 NA few TRBV18 TGTGCCAGCTCAGTGGGCTCCACTGAAGCTTTCTTT CASSVGSTEAFF
TRBJ2-7 TRBD1 few TRBV7-9 TGTGCCAGCAGCCGACAGGGTTACGAGCAGTACTTC CASSRQGYEQYF